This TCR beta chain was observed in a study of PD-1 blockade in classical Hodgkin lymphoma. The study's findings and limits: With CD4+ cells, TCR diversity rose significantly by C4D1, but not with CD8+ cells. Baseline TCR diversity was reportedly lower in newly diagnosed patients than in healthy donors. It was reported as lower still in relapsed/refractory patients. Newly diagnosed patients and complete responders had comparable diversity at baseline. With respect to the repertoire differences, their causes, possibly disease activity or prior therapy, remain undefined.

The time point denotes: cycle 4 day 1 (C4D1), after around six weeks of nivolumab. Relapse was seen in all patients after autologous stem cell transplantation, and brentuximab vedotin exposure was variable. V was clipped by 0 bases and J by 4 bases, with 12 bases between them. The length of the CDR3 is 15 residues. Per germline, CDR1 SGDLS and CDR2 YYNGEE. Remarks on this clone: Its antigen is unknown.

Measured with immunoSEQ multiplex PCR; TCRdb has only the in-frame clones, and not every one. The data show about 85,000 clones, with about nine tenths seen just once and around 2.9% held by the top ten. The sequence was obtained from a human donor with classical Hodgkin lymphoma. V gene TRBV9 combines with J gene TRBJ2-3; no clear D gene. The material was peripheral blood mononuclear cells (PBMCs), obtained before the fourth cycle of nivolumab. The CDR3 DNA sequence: TGTGCCAGCAGCGTAGAAGTGGATTTCCCAGATACGCAGTATTTT. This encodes CASSVEVDFPDTQYF.